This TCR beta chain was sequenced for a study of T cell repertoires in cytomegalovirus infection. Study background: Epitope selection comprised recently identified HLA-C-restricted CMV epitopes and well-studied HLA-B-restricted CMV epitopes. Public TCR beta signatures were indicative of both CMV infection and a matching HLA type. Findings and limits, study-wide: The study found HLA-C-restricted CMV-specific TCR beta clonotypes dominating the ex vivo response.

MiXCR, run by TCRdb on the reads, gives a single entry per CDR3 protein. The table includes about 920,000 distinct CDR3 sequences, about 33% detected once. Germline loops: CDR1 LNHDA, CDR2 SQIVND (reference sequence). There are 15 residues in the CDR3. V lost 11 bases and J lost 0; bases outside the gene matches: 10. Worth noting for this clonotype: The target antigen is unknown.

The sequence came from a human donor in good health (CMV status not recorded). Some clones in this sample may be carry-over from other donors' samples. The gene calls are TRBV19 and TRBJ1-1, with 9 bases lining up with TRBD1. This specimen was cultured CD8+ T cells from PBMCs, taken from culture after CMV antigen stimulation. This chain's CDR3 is CADPPGQGVNTEAFF. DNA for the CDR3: TGTGCCGATCCTCCGGGACAGGGTGTGAACACTGAAGCTTTCTTT. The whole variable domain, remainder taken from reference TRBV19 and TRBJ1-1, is DGGITQSPKYLFRKEGQNVTLSCEQNLNHDAMYWYRQDPGQGLRLIYYSQIVNDFQKGDIAEGYSVSREKKESFPLTVTSAQKNPTAFYLCADPPGQGVNTEAFFGQGTRLTVV.